This TCR beta chain was profiled in a study of T cell repertoires in cytomegalovirus infection. Study overall: Recently identified HLA-C-restricted CMV epitopes and well-studied HLA-B-restricted CMV epitopes were used by the study.

Notes on the study in general: HLA-C-restricted TCR beta clonotypes specific for CMV led the ex vivo response.

Trimming cost V 9 bases and J 1 base, with 7 bases left between them. The length of the CDR3 is 12 residues. Per the germline V gene, CDR1 is LNHDA and CDR2 is SQIVND (reference sequence). TCRdb reanalysed the reads using MiXCR and keeps one entry per CDR3 protein. The table records about a million distinct CDR3 sequences, less than 40% of them present only once. With regard to this clonotype: Its antigen is as yet unknown.

This clonotype originated in a human donor in good health (CMV status not recorded). Some clones in this sample may be carry-over from other donors' samples. Specimen: cultured CD8+ T cells from PBMCs, collected from culture after CMV antigen stimulation. The chain is built from TRBV19 and TRBJ1-3; D gene ambiguous. CDR3 loop: CASLSSGNTIYF. In nucleotides, the CDR3 is TGTGCCAGCCTCAGTTCTGGAAACACCATATATTTT.